This T cell receptor (beta chain) stems from a study of identical twins. The CDR3 sequence is 15 residues long. Looked up from germline, CDR1 is MGHRA and CDR2 is YSYEKL. The V end was cut by 0 bases, the J end by 5 bases, with 11 bases between. Findings of the study overall: Within beta out-of-frame sequences, the excess sharing observed between twins was weaker. Fewer insertions were carried by abundant cord blood beta clonotypes, but none was seen in memory repertoires.

Healthy Caucasian individuals made up all the donors. On this clonotype: Its antigen is unknown.

Template switching introduced a universal primer site, and the cDNA bore unique molecular identifiers. In TCRdb, the 5' RACE reads were re-called with MiXCR into one record per CDR3 protein. The table lists 350,000 to 400,000 distinct CDR3 sequences, around 9% of them singletons. Sequencing was carried out using naive T cells sorted from blood. The chain links TRBV4-1 to TRBJ1-5, with D possibly TRBD1 on 5 matching bases. The clonotype comes from a woman between 45 and 60 years old in good health. CDR3 region: CASSQEEWGHQPQHF. CDR3 nucleotide sequence: TGCGCCAGCAGCCAAGAAGAGTGGGGCCATCAGCCCCAGCATTTT.